This T cell receptor beta chain was recovered during a study of cytomegalovirus exposure and HLA in healthy donors. The germline gives CDR1 ENHRY, CDR2 SYGVKD. The CDR3 sequence is 14 residues long. Deletions cut 6 bases from V and 1 base from J, with 12 bases between. The PCR employed 60 Vbeta primers together with 13 Jbeta primers. The table came from immunoSEQ multiplex PCR; TCRdb's copy has only in-frame clones and leaves some out. This sample's table reports tens of thousands of clones. This receptor was taken from a male donor in good health and CMV-seropositive. The material sequenced was PBMCs. This chain links TRBV10-3 with TRBJ2-5, with D possibly TRBD1 on 5 matching bases. DNA for the CDR3: TGTGCCATCAGGACAGCTCTTACCCAAGAGACCCAGTACTTC. Translating it yields CAIRTALTQETQYF.